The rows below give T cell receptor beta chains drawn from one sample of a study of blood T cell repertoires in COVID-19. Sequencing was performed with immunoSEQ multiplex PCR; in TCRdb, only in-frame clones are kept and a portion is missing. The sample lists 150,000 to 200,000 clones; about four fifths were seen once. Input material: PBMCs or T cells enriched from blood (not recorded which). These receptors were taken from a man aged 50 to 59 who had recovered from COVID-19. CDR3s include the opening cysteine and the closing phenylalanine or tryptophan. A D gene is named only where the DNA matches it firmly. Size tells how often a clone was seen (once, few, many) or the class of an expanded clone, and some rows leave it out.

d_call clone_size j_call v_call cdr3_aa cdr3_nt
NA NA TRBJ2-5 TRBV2 CASSASGEQTQYF TGTGCCAGCAGTGCGTCAGGGGAACAGACCCAGTACTTC
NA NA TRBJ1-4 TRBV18 CASSPPQDPRKLFF TGTGCCAGCTCACCACCGCAGGATCCCCGAAAACTGTTTTTT
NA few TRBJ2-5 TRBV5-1 CASSLGVGEETQYF TGCGCCAGCAGCTTGGGGGTGGGCGAAGAGACCCAGTACTTC
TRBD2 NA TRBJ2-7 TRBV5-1 CASSLDWRGFSDEQYF TGCGCCAGCAGCTTGGATTGGCGGGGGTTCAGTGACGAGCAGTACTTC
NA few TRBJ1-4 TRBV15 CATSRGQGLGEKLFF TGTGCCACCAGCAGAGGGCAGGGCCTAGGGGAAAAACTGTTTTTT
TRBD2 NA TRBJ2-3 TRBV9 CASSVGSGGFTDTQYF TGTGCCAGCAGCGTAGGAAGCGGGGGGTTTACAGATACGCAGTATTTT
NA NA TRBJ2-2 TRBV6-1 CASSGVINRDTGELFF TGTGCCAGCAGTGGGGTCATCAACAGGGACACCGGGGAGCTGTTTTTT
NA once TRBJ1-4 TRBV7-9 CASSLSPHRSLSDEKLFF TGTGCCAGCAGCTTATCGCCCCATCGGTCTCTCTCGGATGAAAAACTGTTTTTT
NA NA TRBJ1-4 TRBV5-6 CASSIRQPPFKLFF TGTGCCAGCAGCATTAGACAGCCCCCGTTTAAACTGTTTTTT
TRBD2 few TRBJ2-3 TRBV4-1 CASSQWLLARSTDTQYF TGCGCCAGCAGCCAATGGCTACTAGCGAGGAGCACAGATACGCAGTATTTT
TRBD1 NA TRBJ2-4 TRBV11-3 CASSLSGQTLAKNIQYF TGTGCCAGCAGCTTATCGGGACAGACTCTAGCCAAAAACATTCAGTACTTC
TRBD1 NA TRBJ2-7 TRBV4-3 CASRDREYEQYF TGCGCCAGCAGAGACAGGGAGTACGAGCAGTACTTC
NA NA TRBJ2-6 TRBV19 CASRIRVSGANVLTF TGTGCCAGTAGAATCCGGGTCTCTGGGGCCAACGTCCTGACTTTC
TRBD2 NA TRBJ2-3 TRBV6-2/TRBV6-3 CASSLRLAVGPDTQYF TGTGCCAGCAGTTTAAGACTAGCGGTGGGCCCAGATACGCAGTATTTT
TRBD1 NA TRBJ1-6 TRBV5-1 CASSLEGQGSGSPLHF TGCGCCAGCAGCTTGGAAGGACAGGGATCAGGCTCACCCCTCCACTTT
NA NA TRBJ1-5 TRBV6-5 CASSLMRERQPQHF TGTGCCAGCAGCCTAATGCGGGAACGACAGCCCCAGCATTTT
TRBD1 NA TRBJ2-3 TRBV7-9 CASSTQGARTDTQYF TGTGCCAGCAGTACACAGGGGGCCCGGACAGATACGCAGTATTTT
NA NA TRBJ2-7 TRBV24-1 CAARKGAYEQYF TGTGCCGCCCGGAAGGGGGCCTACGAGCAGTACTTC
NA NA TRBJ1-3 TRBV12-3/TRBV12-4 CASSLSRLGTIYF TGTGCCAGCAGTTTGTCTCGACTAGGCACCATATATTTT
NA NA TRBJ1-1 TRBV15 CATSRPGKNTEAFF TGTGCCACCAGCAGACCCGGGAAGAACACTGAAGCTTTCTTT
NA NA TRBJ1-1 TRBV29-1 CSGQRGTEAFF TGCAGTGGTCAGCGTGGCACTGAAGCTTTCTTT